The 12 T cell receptor beta chains below were found in one sample sequenced in a study of T cells in localized non-small cell lung cancer. Clones were read by immunoSEQ multiplex PCR, and TCRdb kept only the in-frame ones, dropping some. This sample has 20,000 to 25,000 clones, with around nine tenths found just once. Sequenced here: peripheral blood, sampled before any cancer treatment. The receptors were gathered from a male donor at least 60 years old with stage I lung adenocarcinoma.

The genes are TRBV19 and TRBJ2-1; 7 nucleotides agree with TRBD1. J was trimmed by 6 bases and V by 1 base; bases with no gene match: 6. Looked up from germline, CDR1 is LNHDA and CDR2 is SQIVND (reference sequence). The CDR3 has 15 amino acids. The CDR3 coding sequence is TGTGCCAGTAGTATAGGGGGGACAGTAGGCAATGAGCAGTTCTTC. It yields the protein CASSIGGTVGNEQFF.

The rearrangement joins TRBV2 to TRBJ1-6; D ambiguous. Trimming shortened V by 4 bases and J by 7 bases, and 11 bases separated the two germline ends. This CDR3 region has 14 residues. Germline CDR1 SNHLY, CDR2 FYNNEI. CDR3 amino acids: CASSASQQNSPLHF. Written as DNA, the CDR3 is TGTGCCAGCAGTGCGAGCCAGCAAAATTCACCCCTCCACTTT.

This rearrangement joins TRBV19 to TRBJ2-2, with 14 bases fitting TRBD2. The CDR3 covers 17 residues. V was clipped by 9 bases and J by 0 bases; unmatched bases: 6. CDR1 is LNHDA and CDR2 is SQIVND in the germline V gene (reference sequence). CDR3 loop: CASRLAGGFANTGELFF. The CDR3 bases are TGTGCCAGCCGACTAGCGGGAGGGTTCGCGAACACCGGGGAGCTGTTTTTT. The whole variable domain, filled in from reference TRBV19 and TRBJ2-2, reads DGGITQSPKYLFRKEGQNVTLSCEQNLNHDAMYWYRQDPGQGLRLIYYSQIVNDFQKGDIAEGYSVSREKKESFPLTVTSAQKNPTAFYLCASRLAGGFANTGELFFGEGSRLTVL.

The gene calls are TRBV7-2 and TRBJ2-7; possible D gene TRBD2, 6 bases. V gave up 5 bases and J gave up 6 bases, with 23 bases separating them. CDR1 SGHTA and CDR2 FQGNSA come from the germline V gene. The CDR3 runs to 16 residues. The CDR3 loop reads CASSREPLGGLGEQYF. The CDR3 DNA follows: TGTGCCAGCAGCCGAGAGCCGCTGGGGGGACTGGGCGAGCAGTACTTC.

The chain recombines TRBV30 with TRBJ1-4, with no clear D. The CDR3 consists of 13 residues. Germline CDR1 reads GTSNPN; CDR2 reads SVGIG (reference sequence). Trimming took 3 bases from V and 4 from J, leaving 9 bases between them. Written as DNA, the CDR3 is TGTGCCTGGAGCCTGGATCGTAATGAAAAACTGTTTTTT. Translating gives CAWSLDRNEKLFF.

CDR3: CASSQPPRGQHTDTQYF. The CDR3 nucleotides are TGCGCCAGCAGTCAACCACCCCGGGGACAGCACACAGATACGCAGTATTTT. The chain recombines TRBV23-1 with TRBJ2-3; 7 nucleotides agree with TRBD1. TRBV23-1 is known as an ORF, though its function is uncertain. V shed 2 bases and J 2 bases; nucleotides not matched to a gene: 10. This CDR3 contains 17 residues.

The gene calls are TRBV2 and TRBJ1-1; perhaps TRBD1 as D (6 bases). CDR3 length: 17 residues. Germline values: CDR1 SNHLY, CDR2 FYNNEI. Trimming pared 5 bases from V and 3 bases from J, leaving 22 bases between. CDR3 residues: CASSPPGQGRGYTEAFF. The CDR3 nucleotides are TGTGCCAGCAGTCCTCCTGGGCAGGGGCGAGGTTACACTGAAGCTTTCTTT.

The V gene is TRBV5-5, the J gene TRBJ2-7, with a tentative D call TRBD1 (5 bases). The V and J ends lost 0 bases and 0 bases respectively, with 10 bases between them. This CDR3 has 15 amino acids. Germline CDR1 and CDR2: SGHKS and YYEKEE (reference sequence). CDR3 amino acids: CASSLEGASSYEQYF. CDR3 nucleotides: TGTGCCAGCAGCTTGGAAGGGGCTAGCTCCTACGAGCAGTACTTC.

This chain links TRBV2 with TRBJ2-7; a weak D match, TRBD1 (5 bases). This CDR3 spans 14 amino acids. Germline CDR1 SNHLY, CDR2 FYNNEI. V dropped 3 bases and J dropped 1 base, with 10 bases sitting between them. The CDR3 is CASSEWAGSYEQYF. CDR3 in DNA: TGTGCCAGCAGTGAGTGGGCAGGGTCCTACGAGCAGTACTTC.

This sequence joins TRBV7-9 and TRBJ2-3; weak D call: TRBD1 (5 bases). CDR3 length equals 14 residues. Germline V CDR1 and CDR2: SEHNR, FQNEAQ (reference sequence). V was clipped by 1 base and J by 3 bases, with 8 bases between them. This CDR3 reads CASSLVDRTDTQYF. The CDR3 coding sequence is TGTGCCAGCAGCTTAGTTGACAGAACAGATACGCAGTATTTT.

The gene calls are TRBV10-3 and TRBJ2-5, with TRBD1 matching over 7 bases. V lost 10 bases, J lost 1 base, and 6 bases stayed unmatched. Per germline, CDR1 ENHRY and CDR2 SYGVKD. The CDR3 contains 13 residues. CDR3 region: CASGDRAQETQYF. DNA of the CDR3: TGTGCCAGCGGAGACAGGGCCCAAGAGACCCAGTACTTC.

CDR3 bases: TGTGCCAGTAGTACCCAGGGACAGGGGAGCCTAAATACGCAGTATTTT. Protein sequence: CASSTQGQGSLNTQYF. The gene calls are TRBV19 and TRBJ2-3, with 10 bases fitting TRBD1. Trimming at V came to 4 bases and at J to 7 bases, leaving 11 bases not matched to a gene. The CDR3 sequence is 16 residues long. Germline V CDR1 and CDR2: LNHDA, SQIVND (reference sequence). The whole variable domain, remainder taken from reference TRBV19 and TRBJ2-3, is DGGITQSPKYLFRKEGQNVTLSCEQNLNHDAMYWYRQDPGQGLRLIYYSQIVNDFQKGDIAEGYSVSREKKESFPLTVTSAQKNPTAFYLCASSTQGQGSLNTQYFGPGTRLTVL.